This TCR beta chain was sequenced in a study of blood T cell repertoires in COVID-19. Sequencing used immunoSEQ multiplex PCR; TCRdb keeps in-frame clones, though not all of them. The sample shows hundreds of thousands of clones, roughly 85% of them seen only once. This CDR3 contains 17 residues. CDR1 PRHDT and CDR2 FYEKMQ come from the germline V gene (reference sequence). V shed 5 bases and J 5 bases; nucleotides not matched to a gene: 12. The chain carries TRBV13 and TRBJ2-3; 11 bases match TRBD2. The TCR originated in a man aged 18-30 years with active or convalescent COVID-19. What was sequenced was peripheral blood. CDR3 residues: CASSPRGSGRAGDTQYF. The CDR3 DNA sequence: TGTGCCAGCAGCCCGCGAGGTAGCGGGAGGGCCGGAGATACGCAGTATTTT. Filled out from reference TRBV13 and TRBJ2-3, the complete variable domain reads AAGVIQSPRHLIKEKRETATLKCYPIPRHDTVYWYQQGPGQDPQFLISFYEKMQSDKGSIPDRFSAQQFSDYHSELNMSSLELGDSALYFCASSPRGSGRAGDTQYFGPGTRLTVL.